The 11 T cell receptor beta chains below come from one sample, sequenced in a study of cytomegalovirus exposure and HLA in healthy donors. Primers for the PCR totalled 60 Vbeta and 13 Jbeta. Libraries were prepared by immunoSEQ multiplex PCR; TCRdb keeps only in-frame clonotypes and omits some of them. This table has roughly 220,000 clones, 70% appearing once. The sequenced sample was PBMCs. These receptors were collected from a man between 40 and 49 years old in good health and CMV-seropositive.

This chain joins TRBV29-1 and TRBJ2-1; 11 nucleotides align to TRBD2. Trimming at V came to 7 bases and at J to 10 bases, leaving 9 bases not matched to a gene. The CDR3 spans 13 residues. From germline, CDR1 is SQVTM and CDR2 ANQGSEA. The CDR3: CSAGTSGSGEQFF. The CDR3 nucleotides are TGCAGCGCCGGGACTAGCGGTTCAGGGGAGCAGTTCTTC.

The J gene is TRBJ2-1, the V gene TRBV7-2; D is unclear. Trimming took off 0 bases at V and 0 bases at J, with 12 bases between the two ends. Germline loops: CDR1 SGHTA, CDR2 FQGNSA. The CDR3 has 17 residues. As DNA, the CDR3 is TGTGCCAGCAGCTTAGCGCCAGGCGAGAGCTCCTACAATGAGCAGTTCTTC. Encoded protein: CASSLAPGESSYNEQFF.

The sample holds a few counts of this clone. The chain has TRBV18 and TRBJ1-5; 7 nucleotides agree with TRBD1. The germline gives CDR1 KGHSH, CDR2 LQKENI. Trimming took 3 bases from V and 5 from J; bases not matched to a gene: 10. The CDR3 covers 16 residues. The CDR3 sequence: CASSPGYPGGHQPQHF. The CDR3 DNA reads TGTGCCAGCTCACCCGGGTATCCAGGGGGACATCAGCCCCAGCATTTT.

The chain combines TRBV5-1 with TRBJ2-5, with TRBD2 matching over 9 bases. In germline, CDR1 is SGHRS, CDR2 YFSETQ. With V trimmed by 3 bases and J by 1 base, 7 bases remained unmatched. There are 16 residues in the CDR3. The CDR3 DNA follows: TGCGCCAGCAGCTGGGAGGCAGCGGGGGGCCAAGAGACCCAGTACTTC. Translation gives CASSWEAAGGQETQYF.

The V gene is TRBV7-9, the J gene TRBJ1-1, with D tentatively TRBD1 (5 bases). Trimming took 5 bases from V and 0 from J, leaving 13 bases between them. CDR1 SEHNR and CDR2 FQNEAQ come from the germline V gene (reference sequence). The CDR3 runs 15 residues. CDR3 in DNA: TGTGCCAGCAGCCCTCCAGGACATTTGAACACTGAAGCTTTCTTT. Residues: CASSPPGHLNTEAFF.

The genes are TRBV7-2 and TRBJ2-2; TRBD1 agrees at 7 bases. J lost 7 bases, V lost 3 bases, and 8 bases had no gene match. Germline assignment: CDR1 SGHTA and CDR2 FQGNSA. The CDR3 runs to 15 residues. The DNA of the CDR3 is TGTGCCAGCAGCTTTGCTGGACAGGAGGACGGGGAGCTGTTTTTT. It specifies CASSFAGQEDGELFF.

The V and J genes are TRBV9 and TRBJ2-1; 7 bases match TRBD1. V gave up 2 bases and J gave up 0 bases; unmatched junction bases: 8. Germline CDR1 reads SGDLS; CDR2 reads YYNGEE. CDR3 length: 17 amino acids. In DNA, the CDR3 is TGTGCCAGCAGCGTGGGACAGCTCGTCAGCTCCTACAATGAGCAGTTCTTC. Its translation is CASSVGQLVSSYNEQFF. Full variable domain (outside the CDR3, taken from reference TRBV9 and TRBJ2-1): DSGVTQTPKHLITATGQRVTLRCSPRSGDLSVYWYQQSLDQGLQFLIQYYNGEERAKGNILERFSAQQFPDLHSELNLSSLELGDSALYFCASSVGQLVSSYNEQFFGPGTRLTVL.

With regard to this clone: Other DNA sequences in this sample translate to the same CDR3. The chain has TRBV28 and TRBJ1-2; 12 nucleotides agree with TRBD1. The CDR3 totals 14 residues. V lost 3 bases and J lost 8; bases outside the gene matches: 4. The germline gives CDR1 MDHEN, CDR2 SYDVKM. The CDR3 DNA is TGTGCCAGCAGTTTGGGACAGGGGGCAGGGGGCTACACCTTC. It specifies CASSLGQGAGGYTF.

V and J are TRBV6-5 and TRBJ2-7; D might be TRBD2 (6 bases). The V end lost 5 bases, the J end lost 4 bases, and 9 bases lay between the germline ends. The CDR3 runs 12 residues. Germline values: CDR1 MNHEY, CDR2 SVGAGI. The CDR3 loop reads CASSPSVYEQYF. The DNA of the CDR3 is TGTGCCAGCAGTCCTAGCGTTTACGAGCAGTACTTC.

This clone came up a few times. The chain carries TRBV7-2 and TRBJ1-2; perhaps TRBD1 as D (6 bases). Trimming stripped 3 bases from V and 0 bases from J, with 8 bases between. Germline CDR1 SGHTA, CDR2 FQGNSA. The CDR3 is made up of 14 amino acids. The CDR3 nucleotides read TGTGCCAGCAGCTTTTCAGGGGCTAACTATGGCTACACCTTC. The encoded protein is CASSFSGANYGYTF.

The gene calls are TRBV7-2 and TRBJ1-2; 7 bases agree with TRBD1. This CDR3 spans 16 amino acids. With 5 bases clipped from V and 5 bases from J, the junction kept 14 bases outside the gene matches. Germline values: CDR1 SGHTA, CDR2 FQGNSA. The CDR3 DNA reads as TGTGCCAGCAGCACCCGCAGCCTTCAGGGGGTGTATGGCTACACCTTC. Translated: CASSTRSLQGVYGYTF.